The sequence of this TCR beta chain was determined in a study of immune evolution from preneoplasia to lung adenocarcinoma. Whole-study context: HLA loss of heterozygosity: about 7% AIS, about 15% MIA, more than 25% ADC, none AAH. Overall study results and limits: Top clone share appeared to fall from AAH through AIS, MIA, adenocarcinoma.

The CDR3 sequence is 16 residues long. Germline-derived CDR1 and CDR2 are MNHEY and SMNVEV (reference sequence). V shed 8 bases and J shed 0 bases, with 14 bases lying between them. Some clones are missing from TCRdb's copy, which holds only in-frame ones; the method was immunoSEQ multiplex PCR. The sample gives nearly 5,500 clones, over 65% of which show up once; nearly 4% is in the top ten. On this clone: Its specificity is not known.

Nucleic acids came from premalignant or tumor cells enriched by macro-dissection. The receptor was isolated from a person aged 55 to 79 with lung adenocarcinoma. The chain uses TRBV27 and TRBJ2-6; D call uncertain. The sample taken for sequencing was FFPE minimally invasive lung adenocarcinoma tissue. The chain's CDR3 is CASYRSSTSGANVLTF. The CDR3 bases are TGTGCCAGCTACCGTTCGTCGACCTCTGGGGCCAACGTCCTGACTTTC.